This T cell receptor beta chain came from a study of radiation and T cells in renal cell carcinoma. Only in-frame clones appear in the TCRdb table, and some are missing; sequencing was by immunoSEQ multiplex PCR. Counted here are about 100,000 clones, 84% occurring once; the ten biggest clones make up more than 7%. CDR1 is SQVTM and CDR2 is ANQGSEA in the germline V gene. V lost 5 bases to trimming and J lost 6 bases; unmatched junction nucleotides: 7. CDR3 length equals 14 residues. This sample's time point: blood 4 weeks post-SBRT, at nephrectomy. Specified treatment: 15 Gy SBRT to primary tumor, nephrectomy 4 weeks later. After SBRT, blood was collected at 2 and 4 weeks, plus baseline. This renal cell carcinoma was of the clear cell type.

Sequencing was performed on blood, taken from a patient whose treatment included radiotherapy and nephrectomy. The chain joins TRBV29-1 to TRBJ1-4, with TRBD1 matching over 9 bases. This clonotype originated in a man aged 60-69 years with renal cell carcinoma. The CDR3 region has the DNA TGCAGCGTTTTGAAGACAGGGGGGGATGAAAAACTGTTTTTT. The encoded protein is CSVLKTGGDEKLFF.